This T cell receptor (beta chain) was profiled in a study of long-term antiretroviral therapy in people with HIV. Study-wide results and limits: Dating from the mid-2000s to the late 2010s, the blood was possibly obtained under older ART regimens. Absence of data on ART adherence, viral resistance or therapy changes was noted.

Concerning this clone: The antigen is undetermined.

Going into DNA extraction, samples held about 0.85-11 million cryopreserved PBMC. CDR3 length equals 13 residues. Trimming stripped 3 bases from V and 3 bases from J, with 8 bases between. Germline V gives CDR1 LNHNV, CDR2 YYDKDF (reference sequence). Researchers ran immunoSEQ v3.0 at survey level. Assay: immunoSEQ multiplex PCR; the TCRdb copy retains only in-frame clones and omits some. The sample holds about 21,000 clones, 88% seen once. Sequenced material: unsorted PBMCs, taken 2.3 years after starting antiretroviral therapy. The TCR originated in a man aged 60 to 69 with HIV. The chain has TRBV15 and TRBJ1-1; D might be TRBD1 (6 bases). CDR3 DNA sequence: TGTGCCACCAGCAGGGGGGCTTACACTGAAGCTTTCTTT. Its translation is CATSRGAYTEAFF.